Shown below are 14 T cell receptor beta chains from a single sample sequenced in a study of blood T cell repertoires in COVID-19. The protocol was immunoSEQ multiplex PCR, while the TCRdb copy is restricted to in-frame clones and leaves out a portion. The sample lists approximately 140,000 clones; about 70% were seen once. The specimen was peripheral blood. The receptors come from a man older than 75 with acute or convalescent COVID-19.

This clone was counted a single time. The chain joins TRBV9 to TRBJ1-1; D is unresolved. The CDR3 sequence is 14 residues long. V dropped 4 bases and J dropped 3 bases, with 13 bases sitting between them. Germline V gene sequence: CDR1 SGDLS, CDR2 YYNGEE. DNA for the CDR3: TGTGCCAGCAGCCCTAATCTTCTCGACACTGAAGCTTTCTTT. It translates to CASSPNLLDTEAFF.

This clone was counted a few times. The chain employs TRBV2 and TRBJ1-3; 7 bases are a match to TRBD1. Germline V gene data show CDR1 as SNHLY and CDR2 as FYNNEI. This CDR3 has 16 amino acids. The J segment lost 0 bases and the V segment lost 7 bases, leaving 9 bases of the junction unmatched. CDR3: CASKGGQGISGNTIYF. The CDR3 nucleotides read TGTGCCAGCAAAGGGGGCCAGGGAATCTCTGGAAACACCATATATTTT.

The chain combines TRBV6-2 or TRBV6-3 with TRBJ1-2; D is perhaps TRBD1 (5 bases). Looked up from germline, CDR1 is MNHEY and CDR2 is SVGEGT. CDR3 length: 17 residues. Trimming cost V 5 bases and J 4 bases, with 23 bases left between them. This chain's CDR3 is CASSPPVGTGRRYGYTF. CDR3 DNA: TGTGCCAGCAGTCCACCAGTAGGCACAGGACGTCGCTATGGCTACACCTTC.

This clone was recorded a few times. The chain combines TRBV12-5 with TRBJ1-1; 7 positions agree with TRBD1. The CDR3 consists of 13 residues. Germline CDR1 is LGHNT and CDR2 is FRNRAP. J was trimmed by 8 bases and V by 5 bases; bases with no gene match: 8. CDR3 bases: TGTGCTAGTGGTCAGACCGGGACAGAAGAAGCTTTCTTT. Its protein product is CASGQTGTEEAFF.

This clone was seen more than once but under ten times. The V and J genes are TRBV5-1 and TRBJ1-2; D may be TRBD1 (6 bases). Germline values: CDR1 SGHRS, CDR2 YFSETQ. V was shortened by 1 base and J by 8 bases, with 18 bases between the two germline ends. The CDR3 is 15 amino acids. Written as DNA, the CDR3 is TGCGCCAGCAGCTTGATCATAGAACCCAGGGGAGGCTACACCTTC. Protein: CASSLIIEPRGGYTF. Filled out from reference TRBV5-1 and TRBJ1-2, the complete variable domain reads KAGVTQTPRYLIKTRGQQVTLSCSPISGHRSVSWYQQTPGQGLQFLFEYFSETQRNKGNFPGRFSGRQFSNSRSEMNVSTLELGDSALYLCASSLIIEPRGGYTFGSGTRLTVV.

This chain uses TRBV4-1 with TRBJ2-5; perhaps TRBD2 as D (6 bases). The CDR3 runs 15 residues. Germline V lookup: CDR1 MGHRA, CDR2 YSYEKL. The V and J ends lost 4 bases and 5 bases respectively, with 17 bases between them. The DNA for the CDR3 is TGCGCCAGCAGCCGACAGTATGGGACTGGGGAGACCCAGTACTTC. It is translated as CASSRQYGTGETQYF.

The chain combines TRBV3-1 (or the pseudogene TRBV3-2) with TRBJ2-2, with D hard to call. Deletions cut 1 base from V and 5 bases from J, with 8 bases between. This CDR3 comprises 14 residues. Per the germline V gene, CDR1 is LGHDT and CDR2 is YNNKEL (reference sequence). This CDR3 reads CASSQAYGTGELFF. CDR3 nucleotides: TGTGCCAGCAGCCAAGCGTACGGGACCGGGGAGCTGTTTTTT.

This chain connects TRBV11-2 to TRBJ1-1; 9 bases match TRBD1. Germline V gene sequence: CDR1 SGHAT, CDR2 FQNNGV. V trimming: 2 bases; J trimming: 10 bases; junction bases outside the gene matches: 11. The CDR3 contains 15 residues. The DNA of the CDR3 is TGTGCCAGCAGCTTATATGGGACAGGGCTACAGGTAGCTTTCTTT. It encodes CASSLYGTGLQVAFF.

The chain employs TRBV28 and TRBJ2-5; D gene unclear. The germline V and J ends were trimmed by 4 bases and 5 bases, with 8 bases remaining between them. This CDR3 is 12 amino acids long. Germline V gene data show CDR1 as MDHEN and CDR2 as SYDVKM. The CDR3 bases are TGTGCCAGCAGTTCCGCCGAGGAGACCCAGTACTTC. It codes for CASSSAEETQYF. Based on the CDR3 plus reference TRBV28 and TRBJ2-5, the full variable domain is DVKVTQSSRYLVKRTGEKVFLECVQDMDHENMFWYRQDPGLGLRLIYFSYDVKMKEKGDIPEGYSVSREKKERFSLILESASTNQTSMYLCASSSAEETQYFGPGTRLLVL.

The V call is TRBV7-9, the J call TRBJ2-5; D gene unclear. The ends were cut back, 5 bases at V and 4 bases at J, with 11 bases in the middle. The CDR3 runs to 13 residues. Germline values: CDR1 SEHNR, CDR2 FQNEAQ (reference sequence). The CDR3 region has the DNA TGTGCCAGCAGCCCTGGTCCGGGAGAGACCCAGTACTTC. It codes for CASSPGPGETQYF.

This clone was recorded a few times. This sequence joins TRBV4-3 and TRBJ2-7; 7 bases are shared with TRBD1. The germline V gene has CDR1 LGHNA and CDR2 YSLEER. CDR3 length equals 15 residues. V gave up 3 bases and J gave up 3 bases; unmatched junction bases: 8. CDR3: CASSQLGGGFYEQYF. In DNA form, the CDR3 reads TGCGCCAGCAGCCAGTTAGGGGGCGGCTTCTACGAGCAGTACTTC.

The chain employs TRBV9 and TRBJ2-4, with 8 bases lining up with TRBD1. V was clipped by 2 bases and J by 9 bases; unmatched bases: 16. CDR1 SGDLS and CDR2 YYNGEE come from the germline V gene. The CDR3 contains 17 residues. The CDR3 coding sequence is TGTGCCAGCAGCGTTAACCCTTCTGCCAGGGGGCTCAGCATTCAGTACTTC. As protein: CASSVNPSARGLSIQYF.

This chain links TRBV18 with TRBJ2-7, with D maybe TRBD1 (6 bases). The length of the CDR3 is 14 residues. The V end lost 1 base, the J end lost 3 bases, and 10 bases lay between the germline ends. Germline V gene lookup returns CDR1 KGHSH and CDR2 LQKENI. The CDR3 nucleotides are TGTGCCAGCTCACCACAGACAGGAAACTACGAGCAGTACTTC. The encoded protein is CASSPQTGNYEQYF. Supplemented by reference TRBV18 and TRBJ2-7, the full variable domain reads NAGVMQNPRHLVRRRGQEARLRCSPMKGHSHVYWYRQLPEEGLKFMVYLQKENIIDESGMPKERFSAEFPKEGPSILRIQQVVRGDSAAYFCASSPQTGNYEQYFGPGTRLTVT.

The rearrangement joins TRBV6-2 or TRBV6-3 to TRBJ1-2; tentatively, D is TRBD1 (6 bases). The CDR3 loop spans 15 amino acids. Trimming left V 7 bases short and J 2 bases short, with 17 bases between. Germline V gives CDR1 MNHEY, CDR2 SVGEGT. The CDR3 DNA reads TGTGCCAGCACCCCCAGGGGATGGTCCAACTATGGCTACACCTTC. As protein: CASTPRGWSNYGYTF.